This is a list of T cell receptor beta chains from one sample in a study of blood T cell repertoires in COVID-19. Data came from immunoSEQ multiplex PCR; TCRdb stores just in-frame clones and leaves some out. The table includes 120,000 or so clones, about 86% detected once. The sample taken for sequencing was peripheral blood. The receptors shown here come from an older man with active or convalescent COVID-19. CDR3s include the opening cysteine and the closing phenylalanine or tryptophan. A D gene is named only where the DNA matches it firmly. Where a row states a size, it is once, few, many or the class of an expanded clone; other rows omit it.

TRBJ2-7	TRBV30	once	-	TGTGCCTGGCAGTTATTCTACGAGCAGTACTTC	CAWQLFYEQYF
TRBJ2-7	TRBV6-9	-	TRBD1	TGTGCCAGCAGTTATTCGGACAGGTTTGTACGCGAGCAGTACTTC	CASSYSDRFVREQYF
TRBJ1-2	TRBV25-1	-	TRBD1	TGTGCCAGCAGCTTGCCGGGACAGGGATATGGCTACACCTTC	CASSLPGQGYGYTF
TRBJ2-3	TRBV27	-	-	TGTGCCAGCAGGGGTTATAGCCGAGGCCCCGATACGCAGTATTTT	CASRGYSRGPDTQYF
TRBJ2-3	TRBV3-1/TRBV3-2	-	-	TGTGCCAGCAGGATGGCTAGTAGCACAGATACGCAGTATTTT	CASRMASSTDTQYF
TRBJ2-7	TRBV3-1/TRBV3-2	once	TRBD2	TGTGCCAGCAGCCAAGAACTAGCGGGGAACGAGCAGTACTTC	CASSQELAGNEQYF
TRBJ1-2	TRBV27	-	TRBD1	TGTGCCAGCAGGGATCCCGGGACAGTTTATGGCTACACCTTC	CASRDPGTVYGYTF
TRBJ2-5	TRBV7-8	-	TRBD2	TGTGCCAGCAGCTTTCCGAGAGAGACTAGCGTTGAAGAGACCCAGTACTTC	CASSFPRETSVEETQYF
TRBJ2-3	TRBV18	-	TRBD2	TGTGCCAGCTCACCACCGATGGGACTAGCGGGGTCTAGCACAGATACGCAGTATTTT	CASSPPMGLAGSSTDTQYF
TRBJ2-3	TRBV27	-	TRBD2	TGTGCCAGCAGTTTACGGACTAGCGGGGGCGGCACAGATACGCAGTATTTT	CASSLRTSGGGTDTQYF
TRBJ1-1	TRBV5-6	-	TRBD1	TGTGCCAGCAGCAACACCGGGACAGTGATGAACACTGAAGCTTTCTTT	CASSNTGTVMNTEAFF
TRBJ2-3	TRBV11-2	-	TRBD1	TGTGCCAGCAGCTCAGACAGGGGGGCAACAGATACGCAGTATTTT	CASSSDRGATDTQYF
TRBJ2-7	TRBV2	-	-	TGTGCCAGCAATACCTACGGGGGGCTCTACGAGCAGTACTTC	CASNTYGGLYEQYF
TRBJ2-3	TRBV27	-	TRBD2	TGTGCCAGCAGTGGTACGGGGGCGGGGGGCCCGCCAGATACGCAGTATTTT	CASSGTGAGGPPDTQYF
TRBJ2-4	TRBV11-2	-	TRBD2	TGTGCCAGCAGCTTAGTAGGTCTAGCGGGGGGGAAAAACATTCAGTACTTC	CASSLVGLAGGKNIQYF
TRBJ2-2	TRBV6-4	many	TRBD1	TGTGCCAGCAGTGAAGGGGGCAGGGCACACACCGGGGAGCTGTTTTTT	CASSEGGRAHTGELFF
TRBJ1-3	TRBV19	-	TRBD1	TGTGCCAGTAGTACCGGGACAGAAGAAAACACCATATATTTT	CASSTGTEENTIYF
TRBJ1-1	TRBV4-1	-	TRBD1	TGCGCCAGCAGCCAAGTTGGGACAGGGCATAACACTGAAGCTTTCTTT	CASSQVGTGHNTEAFF
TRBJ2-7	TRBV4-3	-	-	TGCGCCAGCAGCCAAAAAAGCATGGACTTC	CASSQKSMDF
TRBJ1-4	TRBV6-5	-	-	TGTGCCAGCAGCACCTTAACCAACAGGGAAAAACTGTTTTTT	CASSTLTNREKLFF
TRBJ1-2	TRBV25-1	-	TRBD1	TGTGCCAGCGGCTCCAGGGGGCTCGGCGGCTACACCTTC	CASGSRGLGGYTF
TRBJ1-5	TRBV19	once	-	TGTGCCAGTAGTATCGGTATCAATCAGCCCCAGCATTTT	CASSIGINQPQHF
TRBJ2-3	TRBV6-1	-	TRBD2	TGTGCCAGCAGTGAAGCGCTGGGCGGGGGTTACACAGATACGCAGTATTTT	CASSEALGGGYTDTQYF
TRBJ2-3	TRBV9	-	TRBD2	TGTGCCAGCAGCGTAGGGACTAGCGGGGGGGATACGCAGTATTTT	CASSVGTSGGDTQYF
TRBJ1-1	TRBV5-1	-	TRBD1	TGCGCCAGCAGCTTGGCCACAGGGGACACTGAAGCTTTCTTT	CASSLATGDTEAFF
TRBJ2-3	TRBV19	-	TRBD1	TGTGCCAGTAACTCGCCGGGACAGGGGGCGAGCGATACGCAGTATTTT	CASNSPGQGASDTQYF
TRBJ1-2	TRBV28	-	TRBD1	TGTGCCAGCAGTTTAGGGGGACAGGGGGCGCACACCTTC	CASSLGGQGAHTF
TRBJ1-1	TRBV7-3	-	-	TGTGCCAGCAGCCCAGGACTATCGGACACTGAAGCTTTCTTT	CASSPGLSDTEAFF
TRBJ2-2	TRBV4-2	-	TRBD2	TGTGCCAGCAGCCAAGAGATTCGGGGGGTCGGGGAGCTGTTTTTT	CASSQEIRGVGELFF
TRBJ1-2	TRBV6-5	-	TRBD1	TGTGCCAGCACCCTAGGGACAGGCGGAGGATACACCTTC	CASTLGTGGGYTF
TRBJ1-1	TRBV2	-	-	TGTGCCAGCAGGCCCGGGGGGGTAACGAACACTGAAGCTTTCTTT	CASRPGGVTNTEAFF
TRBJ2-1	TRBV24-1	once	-	TGTGCCACCAGTGCCAAATTTAATGAGCAGTTCTTC	CATSAKFNEQFF
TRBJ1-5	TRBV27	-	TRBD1	TGTGCCAGCAGACCGGACAGGGGCATCGGCAATCAGCCCCAGCATTTT	CASRPDRGIGNQPQHF
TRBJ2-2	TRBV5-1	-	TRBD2	TGCGCCAGCAGCTTGGAGAGCGGGAGGGGCGCCGGGGAGCTGTTTTTT	CASSLESGRGAGELFF
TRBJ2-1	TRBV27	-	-	TGTGCCAGCAGTACCACTAGGTACAATGAGCAGTTCTTC	CASSTTRYNEQFF
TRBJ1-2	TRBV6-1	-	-	TGTGCCAGCAGTGATGGGCGGCAGGGGCTAAACTATGGCTACACCTTC	CASSDGRQGLNYGYTF
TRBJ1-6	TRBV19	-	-	TGTGCCAGTAGCCCGGGTTCAAGCTCCTATAATTCACCCCTCCACTTT	CASSPGSSSYNSPLHF
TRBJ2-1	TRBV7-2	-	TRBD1	TGTGCCAGCAGCGTAGACGACAGGGGTGTCAATGAGCAGTTCTTC	CASSVDDRGVNEQFF
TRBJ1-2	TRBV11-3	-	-	TGTGCCAGCAGCTTCTTTGCTTCCAGCTATGGCTACACCTTC	CASSFFASSYGYTF
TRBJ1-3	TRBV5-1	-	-	TGCGCCAGCAGCTTGGACGGGTACTCTGGAAACACCATATATTTT	CASSLDGYSGNTIYF
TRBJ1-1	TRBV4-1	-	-	TGCGCCAGCAGCCAAATAAGCAGCGTCATGAACACTGAAGCTTTCTTT	CASSQISSVMNTEAFF
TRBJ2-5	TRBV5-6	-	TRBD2	TGTGCCAGCAGACAAGCGGGGTTCCAAGAGACCCAGTACTTC	CASRQAGFQETQYF
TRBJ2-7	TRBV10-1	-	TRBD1	TGCGCCAGCAGTGAGTCAAGGACAGGTTCCTACGAGCAGTACTTC	CASSESRTGSYEQYF
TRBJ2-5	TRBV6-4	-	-	TGTGGAGGCCAGGGTCGATTCCAAGAGACCCAGTACTTC	CGGQGRFQETQYF
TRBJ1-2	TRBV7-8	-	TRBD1	TGTGCCAGCAGCACGAGACAGGGGGCCTACCCCCCCTATGGCTACACCTTC	CASSTRQGAYPPYGYTF
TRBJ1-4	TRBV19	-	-	TGTGCCAGTACCAGCGGGGACGCAACTAATGAAAAACTGTTTTTT	CASTSGDATNEKLFF